These T cell receptor beta chains were read from a single sample in a study of beta chain features in type 1 diabetes. Some clones are missing from TCRdb's copy, which holds only in-frame ones; the method was immunoSEQ multiplex PCR. Counted here are 310,000 or so clones, about a tenth occurring once; the ten biggest clones make up more than 0.8%. The sequenced sample was central memory CD4+ T cells from blood. The source is a man aged 30 to 39 with type 1 diabetes. Each CDR3 is given with its conserved first and last residue. The D gene is left open where the match is weak. Clone size is shown for a subset of rows, as once, few, many or a class of expanded clone.

v_gene,d_gene,abundance,j_gene,CDR3aa,CDR3nt
TRBV30,NA,many,TRBJ2-7,CAWGRERDEQYF,TGTGCCTGGGGAAGGGAGAGGGACGAGCAGTACTTC
TRBV29-1,TRBD2,NA,TRBJ2-1,CSVEYSAGGHEQFF,TGCAGCGTTGAGTACTCTGCGGGGGGGCATGAGCAGTTCTTC
TRBV29-1,NA,NA,TRBJ1-1,CSVPGTVNTEAFF,TGCAGCGTTCCAGGGACCGTTAACACTGAAGCTTTCTTT
TRBV19,TRBD1,few,TRBJ1-2,CASSISTGSGGYTF,TGTGCCAGTAGTATTTCGACAGGGAGCGGCGGCTACACCTTC
TRBV18,NA,few,TRBJ1-2,CASSPRDSGGYTF,TGTGCCAGCTCACCACGTGACAGCGGTGGCTACACCTTC
TRBV6-9,NA,NA,TRBJ1-1,CARARNTEAFF,TGTGCCCGGGCTCGTAACACTGAAGCTTTCTTT
TRBV11-2,NA,NA,TRBJ1-6,CASSSTTSSPLHF,TGTGCCAGCAGCTCCACGACATCTTCACCCCTCCACTTT
TRBV5-1,TRBD2,few,TRBJ2-2,CASSSGLAGLNTGELFF,TGCGCCAGCAGCTCGGGACTAGCGGGGTTGAACACCGGGGAGCTGTTTTTT
TRBV28,TRBD1,NA,TRBJ1-5,CASSFGGGGVGNQPQHF,TGTGCCAGCAGTTTTGGGGGAGGGGGCGTGGGCAATCAGCCCCAGCATTTT
TRBV19,NA,few,TRBJ1-1,CASTAGLVAFF,TGTGCCAGTACCGCAGGGTTGGTAGCTTTCTTT
TRBV7-9,NA,few,TRBJ2-7,CASSIGQTSYEQYF,TGTGCCAGCAGCATAGGACAGACGTCCTACGAGCAGTACTTC
TRBV7-2,TRBD2,few,TRBJ2-7,CASSKGAGVAYEQYF,TGTGCCAGCAGTAAAGGAGCGGGGGTCGCCTACGAGCAGTACTTC
TRBV18,NA,few,TRBJ1-1,CASSPRGNTEAFF,TGTGCCAGCTCGCCCAGGGGGAACACTGAAGCTTTCTTT
TRBV4-3,NA,many,TRBJ2-6,CASSQDWARGSGANVLTF,TGCGCCAGCAGCCAAGATTGGGCCCGGGGGTCTGGGGCCAACGTCCTGACTTTC